Listed below are T cell receptor beta chains from one sample, sequenced in a study of cytomegalovirus exposure and HLA in healthy donors. This table comes from immunoSEQ multiplex PCR, and its TCRdb copy is limited to in-frame clones, with some not included. Of approximately 100,000 clones listed, around 85% are singletons. The source material was PBMCs. The receptors were gathered from a man in his forties in good health and CMV-seropositive. Both conserved end residues are part of each CDR3.

v_call cdr3_length cdr3_aa
TRBV11-3 12 CASSLQSYEQYF
TRBV18 17 CASSPRLGQGSTDTQYF
TRBV11-3 16 CASRRTGYSSGNTIYF
TRBV5-1 16 CASSLEGTGLNNEQFF
TRBV10-2 15 CASSLAGTITGELFF
TRBV7-6 16 CASSLLASGNTGELFF
TRBV6-1 13 CASSEQGHYEQYF
TRBV10-2 15 CASSDSRSSYNEQFF
TRBV15 15 CATTLDRGIHGELFF
TRBV7-2 15 CASSPWPAGPGELFF
TRBV9 16 CASSVVPGQGYNEQFF
TRBV5-6 15 CASSFEGLGRETQYF
TRBV5-1 13 CASSDPDTYGYTF
TRBV6-1 14 CASSPRDRNTEAFF
TRBV18 18 CASSPLAGAGGNTDTQYF
TRBV9 14 CASSVAAGNYEQYF
TRBV19 12 CATRDTNEKLFF
TRBV15 14 CATRRGGVDSPLHF
TRBV5-4 15 CASSLGGQGPTEAFF
TRBV29-1 14 CSVAGRPSVGGYTF
TRBV5-8 16 CASSISRGPSNQPQHF
TRBV2 13 CASSGQINQPQHF
TRBV5-1 17 CASSLYGTGIANYGYTF
TRBV6-6 14 CASSSRRDGETQYF
TRBV4-2 15 CASSRSGTVYNEQFF
TRBV7-2 15 CASSLRRGRQETQYF
TRBV18 12 CASSRGASEAFF
TRBV27 13 CASTGGFGHGYTF
TRBV7-2 14 CASSRSTGGGGYTF
TRBV7-9 15 CASSLAVRVGDEQFF
TRBV19 15 CASSIVPDRESAQHF
TRBV5-8 15 CASSLTSTRGSEQFF
TRBV9 15 CASSAGTGRTYEQYF
TRBV9 14 CASSVGGGSTEAFF
TRBV6-1 15 CASSEAETVYYEQYF
TRBV10-3 16 CAIRQLAGGGDYGYTF
TRBV7-6 13 CASSRQGTYEQYF
TRBV19 14 CASKKDSSNQPQHF
TRBV30 11 CAWSNSGGAFF
TRBV2 11 CASSGSNTQYF
TRBV6-5 15 CASSYSGGGNQPQHF
TRBV28 15 CASSFSRQGGIGYTF
TRBV14 13 CASSQTDRGKLFF
TRBV5-1 16 CASSLAGTGNNREQYF
TRBV7-7 13 CASSFTGTGELFF
TRBV28 14 CASSRRQGRTEAFF
TRBV29-1 13 CSVGPSVYNEQFF
TRBV30 13 CAWSAGTTYEQFF
TRBV7-3 12 CASSWTGHEQFF
TRBV11-2 13 CASRKRGGETQYF
TRBV1 14 CTTRCRGVRYEQFF
TRBV5-4 15 CASSFSGSGADTQYF
TRBV5-1 15 CASSLGLAHQETQYF
TRBV5-4 17 CASSLDRRGRTGNTIYF
TRBV5-1 13 CASSLEGFGELFF
TRBV7-9 16 CASSLVLGGGAYEQFF
TRBV7-2 15 CASSPWTGEGYGYTF
TRBV6-6 13 CASSTDSVQPQHF